This T cell receptor (beta chain) derives from a study of blood T cell repertoires in COVID-19. Across the study: COVID-19 samples, acute and convalescent, were from the United States, Italy and Spain.

The table came from immunoSEQ multiplex PCR; TCRdb's copy has only in-frame clones and leaves some out. The data contain some 150,000 clones, around 85% of them seen just once; the ten biggest clones take up 2.5% to 4%. The CDR3 is 12 residues long. Trimming cost V 5 bases and J 9 bases, with 11 bases left between them. The receptor was isolated from a man between 70 and 80 years old with acute or convalescent COVID-19. The sequenced sample was peripheral blood. The gene calls are TRBV12-3 or TRBV12-4 and TRBJ2-1; TRBD2 is a possible D gene (5 bases). The CDR3 sequence: CASSLVEGEQFF. CDR3 sequence (DNA): TGTGCCAGCAGTCTCGTAGAGGGTGAGCAGTTCTTC.